Listed below are T cell receptor beta chains from one sample, sequenced in a study of technical replicates of blood from a handful of donors. Measured with immunoSEQ multiplex PCR; TCRdb has only the in-frame clones, and not every one. The sample includes 95,000 to 100,000 clones, approximately 96% of them seen just once. Material: T cells isolated from PBMCs. The receptors were sampled from a human donor in good health. Both conserved end residues are part of each CDR3. D genes are given only for firm matches. A clone size is listed for some rows: how often the clone was seen (once, few, many), or a class if it is expanded.

V gene,J gene,D gene,clone size,CDR3 DNA,CDR3 protein
TRBV18,TRBJ1-5,-,-,TGTGCCAGCTCACCGGACAGAGGACAGCCCCAGCATTTT,CASSPDRGQPQHF
TRBV7-8,TRBJ2-7,TRBD1,-,TGTGCCAGCGCTTCCATCGGGACAGGTCTTTTCGGGGTGACCTACGAGCAGTACTTC,CASASIGTGLFGVTYEQYF
TRBV19,TRBJ1-3,-,-,TGTGCCAGTAACGTTCAGGGAAGTAGAAACACCATATATTTT,CASNVQGSRNTIYF
TRBV4-1,TRBJ1-2,TRBD1,-,TGCGCCAGCAGCCAACCCAAGGCCATAGACAGGGGGCCCGATAACTATGGCTACACCTTC,CASSQPKAIDRGPDNYGYTF
TRBV5-1,TRBJ2-5,-,-,TGCGCCAGCAGCTTGGGAGCGCGTACCCAAGAGACCCAGTACTTC,CASSLGARTQETQYF
TRBV2,TRBJ2-1,-,-,TGTGCCAGCAGTGAAGGAATGGGACTGCGATCCTACAATGAGCAGTTCTTC,CASSEGMGLRSYNEQFF
TRBV19,TRBJ2-3,-,-,TGTGCCAGTAGTATTAGCAAAGGCACAGATACGCAGTATTTT,CASSISKGTDTQYF
TRBV5-1,TRBJ1-4,TRBD1,-,TGCGCCAGCAGCGTCGGACAGGGTCAAGAAAAACTGTTTTTT,CASSVGQGQEKLFF
TRBV7-8,TRBJ2-3,TRBD2,-,TGTGCCAGCAGCTTAGCGATTTGGACTAGTGATACGCAGTATTTT,CASSLAIWTSDTQYF
TRBV28,TRBJ2-1,TRBD2,-,TGTGCCAGCAAAAGCGGGGGGATTAACAATGAGCAGTTCTTC,CASKSGGINNEQFF
TRBV7-8,TRBJ2-5,TRBD2,-,TGTGCCAGCAGCTTCACTAGCGGGGGAGAGACCCAGTACTTC,CASSFTSGGETQYF
TRBV28,TRBJ2-7,-,-,TGTGCCAGCAGTACCGGGACACTTAGCTCCTACGAGCAGTACTTC,CASSTGTLSSYEQYF
TRBV5-1,TRBJ2-2,-,-,TGCGCCAGCAGCTTGGGGACTGACACGTACACCGGGGAGCTGTTTTTT,CASSLGTDTYTGELFF
TRBV5-1,TRBJ1-1,-,-,TGCGCCAGCAGCTTGTTCCAACAGAACACTGAAGCTTTCTTT,CASSLFQQNTEAFF
TRBV11-2,TRBJ2-5,-,-,TGTGCCAGCAGCTTAAAACTAGGACCACAAGAGACCCAGTACTTC,CASSLKLGPQETQYF
TRBV7-9,TRBJ1-3,TRBD1,-,TGTGCCAGCAGCTGGGACAGGCACTCTGGAAACACCATATATTTT,CASSWDRHSGNTIYF
TRBV11-2,TRBJ2-5,-,-,TGTGCCAGCAGCCCCATAGGGGGGGCGAACCAAGAGACCCAGTACTTC,CASSPIGGANQETQYF
TRBV7-8,TRBJ1-1,-,-,TGTGCCAGTAGGTTCTCAGGGAGCGCGGGATGGGAAGCTTTCTTT,CASRFSGSAGWEAFF
TRBV11-2,TRBJ1-4,-,-,TGTGCCAGCAGCTTAGCCGGGGGATGGGATGAAAAACTGTTTTTT,CASSLAGGWDEKLFF
TRBV6-5,TRBJ2-7,TRBD1,-,TGTGCCAGCAGTTGGGGACAGGGCTACGAGCAGTACTTC,CASSWGQGYEQYF
TRBV5-1,TRBJ2-7,TRBD1,-,TGCGCCAGCAGCTTGGCCAGGGGGCAGGGTAAGAACGAGCAGTACTTC,CASSLARGQGKNEQYF
TRBV28,TRBJ2-7,TRBD2,-,TGTGCCAGCAGTCCCATCGTCGGACTAGCGAGCTCCTACGAGCAGTACTTC,CASSPIVGLASSYEQYF
TRBV10-3,TRBJ2-7,-,-,TGTGCCATCAGTTTACCTGACAGGATGGGGACCTACGAGCAGTACTTC,CAISLPDRMGTYEQYF
TRBV10-3,TRBJ2-7,-,-,TGTGCCATCACCAATCCAGACAGCTACGAGCAGTACTTC,CAITNPDSYEQYF
TRBV4-1,TRBJ2-3,-,-,TGCGCCAGCAGCCAAGTTCAGGCCACAGATACGCAGTATTTT,CASSQVQATDTQYF
TRBV28,TRBJ2-7,-,-,TGTGCCAGCAGTCGCTCCTACGAGCAGTACTTC,CASSRSYEQYF
TRBV28,TRBJ1-5,-,-,TGTGCCAGCAGCGTGGAGCAGCCCCAGCATTTT,CASSVEQPQHF
TRBV19,TRBJ2-3,TRBD2,-,TGTGCCAGTAGTATGGAACGGGGAGGAACTAGCGGATACACAGATACGCAGTATTTT,CASSMERGGTSGYTDTQYF
TRBV19,TRBJ1-4,-,-,TGTGCCAGTAGTATTGGGGTCCCCGGGGGTTTGCTGTTTTTT,CASSIGVPGGLLFF
TRBV27,TRBJ2-3,TRBD2,-,TGTGCCAGCAGTCCCCCCCCTGACCTAGCGGGACCTTATACGCAGTATTTT,CASSPPPDLAGPYTQYF
TRBV5-4,TRBJ1-4,-,-,TGTGCCAGCAGCTCCCAAGGGAGGGCGAGCAAGGAAAAACTGTTTTTT,CASSSQGRASKEKLFF
TRBV7-9,TRBJ2-5,-,-,TGTGCCAGCAGCCCTACTTGGTCAGAGACCCAGTACTTC,CASSPTWSETQYF
TRBV7-6,TRBJ2-5,-,-,TGTGCCAGCAGTTCCCGAGAAGGGGACCAAGAGACCCAGTACTTC,CASSSREGDQETQYF
TRBV29-1,TRBJ1-2,-,-,TGCAGCGTTTTAAGGGACATCTACGAGGTAGAGAATGGCTACACCTTC,CSVLRDIYEVENGYTF
TRBV19,TRBJ1-1,TRBD1,-,TGTGCCAGTAGTACGACAGGGGTGGAAACTGAAGCTTTCTTT,CASSTTGVETEAFF
TRBV18,TRBJ2-3,-,few,TGTGCCAGCTCACCGGGAGGACTTTCCACAGATACGCAGTATTTT,CASSPGGLSTDTQYF
TRBV5-4,TRBJ2-7,TRBD1,-,TGTGCCAGCAGCTTGAAGCAAGGACAGGGCCCCGAGCAGTACTTC,CASSLKQGQGPEQYF
TRBV10-3,TRBJ2-4,TRBD2,-,TGTGCCATCAGTGAGGGGACTAGCGGTGAAAACATTCAGTACTTC,CAISEGTSGENIQYF
TRBV19,TRBJ2-7,-,-,TGTGCCAGTAGTACCGGGATGGAGCAGTACTTC,CASSTGMEQYF
TRBV11-3,TRBJ2-5,-,-,TGTGCCAGCAGCTTAAGGCGGTCGGGGGGCAATCGAGAGACCCAGTACTTC,CASSLRRSGGNRETQYF
TRBV5-1,TRBJ2-3,TRBD1,-,TGCGCCAGCAGCTTAGACAGGGGGCCGAGCACAGATACGCAGTATTTT,CASSLDRGPSTDTQYF
TRBV30,TRBJ1-2,-,once,TGTGCCTGGAGTGACCAGGGCGTCATCTATGGCTACACCTTC,CAWSDQGVIYGYTF
TRBV29-1,TRBJ2-1,TRBD2,-,TGCAGCGTTAGAAGCGGGAGGGCCGTGGGTGAGCAGTTCTTC,CSVRSGRAVGEQFF
TRBV2,TRBJ1-2,-,-,TGTGCCAGCAGTGATCGGGGGACCTATTACACCTTC,CASSDRGTYYTF
TRBV2,TRBJ1-3,-,-,TGTGCCAGCAGTGACTTTGGAAACACCATATATTTT,CASSDFGNTIYF
TRBV5-1,TRBJ2-1,TRBD2,-,TGCGCCAGCAGCTTGGCCGAAGGACTAGGCTGGGGCGAGCAGTTCTTC,CASSLAEGLGWGEQFF
TRBV25-1,TRBJ1-1,TRBD1,-,TGTGCCAGCAGTTTAGGGACAGGGACGAACACTGAAGCTTTCTTT,CASSLGTGTNTEAFF
TRBV9,TRBJ2-1,TRBD2,-,TGTGCCAGCAGCGTAGGCCTAGCGGGGGGGCCGGATGTGTACAATGAGCAGTTCTTC,CASSVGLAGGPDVYNEQFF
TRBV7-8,TRBJ1-1,-,-,TGTGCCAGCAGCTTAAGGACAAGCTTGAACACTGAAGCTTTCTTT,CASSLRTSLNTEAFF
TRBV15,TRBJ1-5,-,-,TGTGCCACCAGGGGGCTAAGCAATCAGCCCCAGCATTTT,CATRGLSNQPQHF
TRBV29-1,TRBJ1-1,-,-,TGCAGCGTCCCTCGCTGGCGGGGGTGGATGAACACTGAAGCTTTCTTT,CSVPRWRGWMNTEAFF
TRBV19,TRBJ2-7,TRBD1,-,TGTGCCAGTAGCCAGGGACAGGGGGGCTACGAGCAGTACTTC,CASSQGQGGYEQYF
TRBV27,TRBJ2-2,TRBD2,once,TGTGCCAGCTCGACAAAGGGACTAGCGGGGGGAGGGGAGCTGTTTTTT,CASSTKGLAGGGELFF
TRBV10-1,TRBJ2-5,-,-,TGCGCCAGCAGAGCCAGCGGTGATGGGACCCAGTACTTC,CASRASGDGTQYF
TRBV6-5,TRBJ2-1,-,-,TGTGCCAGCAGTTACGGGGCTTATAGCGGCTACAATGAGCAGTTCTTC,CASSYGAYSGYNEQFF
TRBV19,TRBJ2-7,TRBD2,-,TGTGCCAGTAGTCGGCTTAGGGCTAGCGGTACCTACGAGCAGTACTTC,CASSRLRASGTYEQYF
TRBV5-6,TRBJ2-5,-,-,TGTGCCAGCAGCTTGGGTCGAGGTTGGGTGGAGACCCAGTACTTC,CASSLGRGWVETQYF
TRBV10-3,TRBJ1-3,TRBD1,-,TGTGCCACCGTGGGACAGTTAAGCTCTGGAAACACCATATATTTT,CATVGQLSSGNTIYF
TRBV6-6,TRBJ2-7,-,-,TGTGCCAGCAGTTACTCGGGCATCTACGAGCAGTACTTC,CASSYSGIYEQYF
TRBV11-2,TRBJ1-6,-,-,TGTGCCAGCAGCTTGGGGAACAAGGGGTATAATTCACCCCTCCACTTT,CASSLGNKGYNSPLHF